This T cell receptor beta chain was retrieved from a study of response to subunit inactivated influenza vaccine. CDR3 length equals 14 residues. Germline V CDR1 and CDR2: MNHNS, SASEGT. J gave up 11 bases and V 7 bases, and 12 bases lay outside the gene matches. This clonotype was seen more than once but under ten times. TCRdb reprocessed the RT-PCR reads with MiXCR, giving one entry per CDR3 protein. This repertoire shows around 520,000 distinct CDR3 sequences, roughly 23% found once; its top ten account for 1.5% to 2%. This TCR derives from a man in his fifties or sixties who received an inactivated influenza vaccine. The V and J genes are TRBV6-1 and TRBJ1-5, with 9 bases fitting TRBD1. Sequencing used CD4+ T cells sorted from PBMCs, obtained 4 to 6 days after vaccination. This CDR3 reads CASTLTGTGNTQHF. CDR3 bases: TGTGCCAGCACCCTCACCGGGACAGGGAATACCCAGCATTTT.